This T cell receptor (beta chain) was sequenced in a study of T cells in tumors after PD-1 blockade. Across the study: Some patients also took daily vismodegib 150 mg during anti-PD-1 treatment.

The study's findings and limits: Approximately 41% of tumor TCR clonotypes were also found in blood.

Trimming left V 5 bases short and J 1 base short, with 8 bases between. The CDR3 consists of 13 residues. CDR1 is SNHLY and CDR2 is FYNNEI in the germline V gene. Turning to this clone: The antigen remains unidentified.

The data were produced by immunoSEQ multiplex PCR, yet TCRdb's version contains in-frame clones alone and is incomplete. Among 60,000 to 75,000 clones listed, less than 85% were seen once. Genomic DNA template from tumor biopsies or peripheral blood, roughly 600 ng to 6,500 ng input. Material: PBMCs, obtained after anti-PD-1 treatment. The sequence derives from a human donor with basal cell carcinoma. The V and J genes are TRBV2 and TRBJ1-2; weak D call: TRBD1 (6 bases). CDR3 nucleotide sequence: TGTGCCAGCAGTCCGGACAGTAACTATGGCTACACCTTC. Amino acid sequence: CASSPDSNYGYTF.